Listed here are 6 T cell receptor beta chains from one sample, sequenced in a study of T-cell memory formation after mild COVID-19. Via MiXCR, TCRdb re-called the 5' RACE reads, giving one row per CDR3 protein. The sample lists roughly 310,000 distinct CDR3 sequences; 15% to 20% were seen once. Sample: PBMCs or a T cell subset sorted from them (not recorded which). All receptors come from a man aged 18 to 30 who had mild COVID-19 (a few samples of this study predate the infection). Cell type and time point are not known.

This clonotype was seen only a few times. The chain couples TRBV25-1 to TRBJ2-2; D may match TRBD1 or TRBD2 (5 bases each). CDR1 is MGHDK and CDR2 is SYGVNS in the germline V gene. The V end was cut by 4 bases, the J end by 6 bases, with 18 bases between. This CDR3 is 16 amino acids long. The CDR3 DNA sequence: TGTGCCAGCAGTGTACCCGGGGCAGGGAAGGCCGGGGAGCTGTTTTTT. Its translation is CASSVPGAGKAGELFF.

V gene TRBV11-2 combines with J gene TRBJ1-4; possible D gene TRBD1, 6 bases. Trimming shortened V by 2 bases and J by 8 bases, and 15 bases separated the two germline ends. The CDR3 contains 15 residues. Germline CDR1 reads SGHAT; CDR2 reads FQNNGV. DNA for the CDR3: TGTGCCAGCAGCTTACAGGCAGGGGTGTTAGAAAAACTGTTTTTT. Encoded protein: CASSLQAGVLEKLFF.

Many counts were recorded for this clonotype. The chain uses TRBV13 and TRBJ2-1, with TRBD2 matching 9 bases. Trimming removed 4 bases from V and 7 bases from J; junction bases left unmatched: 11. CDR1 is PRHDT, CDR2 FYEKMQ, per germline (reference sequence). The CDR3 is 16 amino acids. The CDR3 DNA reads as TGTGCCAGCAGCTCTACCGGGGTAGCGGGGGAAAATGAGCAGTTCTTC. Its protein product is CASSSTGVAGENEQFF.

At least ten counts were recorded for this clonotype. The CDR3 spells CASSGGRDTQYF. The CDR3 coding sequence is TGCGCCAGCAGCGGGGGGCGAGATACGCAGTATTTT. This chain uses TRBV5-1 with TRBJ2-3; the D gene could be TRBD1 or TRBD2 (6 bases each). The V and J ends lost 4 bases and 5 bases respectively, with 8 bases between them. This CDR3 is 12 amino acids long. Germline CDR1 is SGHRS and CDR2 is YFSETQ.

The chain employs TRBV4-1 and TRBJ2-1, with TRBD2 matching 9 bases. Germline loops: CDR1 MGHRA, CDR2 YSYEKL. J lost 3 bases, V lost 4 bases, and 7 bases had no gene match. The CDR3 totals 16 residues. The CDR3 DNA is TGCGCCAGCAGCCCCGACGGAGCGGGGGGCTACAATGAGCAGTTCTTC. Residues: CASSPDGAGGYNEQFF.

This clonotype was counted between two and nine times. A read error may produce the germline difference seen at one junction end. This chain connects TRBV6-5 to TRBJ1-2; TRBD1 agrees at 11 bases. Germline-derived CDR1 and CDR2 are MNHEY and SVGAGI. CDR3 length equals 14 residues. CDR3 coding DNA: TGTGCCAGCAGTTATATGGGACAGGGGGTTGGCTACACTTTC. As protein: CASSYMGQGVGYTF.